A single sample is the source of the 14 T cell receptor beta chains below, sequenced in a study of CD8 T cells in Susac syndrome. Reverse transcription of roughly 0.45 to 1 ug RNA used random hexamers. Each CDR3 protein is one row after TCRdb ran MiXCR on the immunoSEQ multiplex PCR reads. The data show around 130,000 distinct CDR3 sequences, under 95% seen once. Specimen: CD8+ T cells from PBMCs. The receptors come from a human donor with multiple sclerosis.

In regard to this clonotype: Germline and junction disagree at one end, which may indicate a read error. CDR3 sequence: CSGRETEAFF. DNA for the CDR3: TGCAGCGGAAGGGAGACTGAAGCTTTTTTT. The rearrangement uses TRBV29-1 and TRBJ1-1; D is ambiguous. CDR3 length equals 10 residues. Germline V gene sequence: CDR1 SQVTM, CDR2 ANQGSEA.

The chain's CDR3 is CASRQEAGVLNEQFF. The DNA for the CDR3 is TGTGCCAGCCGTCAGGAAGCGGGAGTTCTCAATGAGCAGTTCTTC. This rearrangement joins TRBV7-9 to TRBJ2-1; 8 nucleotides match TRBD2. The CDR3 is 15 residues long. From germline, CDR1 is SEHNR and CDR2 FQNEAQ (reference sequence). With 8 bases clipped from V and 6 bases from J, the junction kept 12 bases outside the gene matches.

This chain links TRBV9 with TRBJ1-2, with no clear D. This CDR3 has 15 residues. Between the trimmed V and J ends, which lost 3 bases and 10 bases, there was a span of 22 bases. Per the germline V gene, CDR1 is SGDLS and CDR2 is YYNGEE. The CDR3 bases are TGTGCCAGCAGCGAGGGAGAAAATATAGAGGCTGACTACACCTTC. Amino acid sequence: CASSEGENIEADYTF.

The chain couples TRBV12-3 or TRBV12-4 to TRBJ2-1; D is unclear. The germline V and J ends were trimmed by 6 bases and 5 bases, with 11 bases remaining between them. This CDR3 has 13 residues. CDR3 in amino acids: CASSSPWDNEQFF. CDR3 nucleotide sequence: TGTGCCAGCAGCTCGCCCTGGGACAATGAGCAGTTCTTC.

V usage is TRBV27 and J usage is TRBJ2-1, with D unclear. The CDR3 sequence is 14 residues long. V lost 2 bases, J lost 4 bases, and 9 bases lay in between. CDR1 and CDR2 (germline): MNHEY, SMNVEV (reference sequence). For the CDR3, the DNA is TGTGCCAGCAGTTTAGTGGACGGGTACAATGAGCAGTTCTTC. Translation: CASSLVDGYNEQFF.

The chain combines TRBV7-2 with TRBJ2-1; 11 nucleotides line up with TRBD2. From germline, CDR1 is SGHTA and CDR2 FQGNSA. The CDR3 has 15 amino acids. V shed 5 bases and J 6 bases; nucleotides not matched to a gene: 6. CDR3 amino acids: CASSPSGRSINEQFF. The CDR3, as DNA: TGTGCCAGCAGCCCTAGCGGGAGGTCTATCAATGAGCAGTTCTTC.

The chain carries TRBV27 and TRBJ2-1; D is perhaps TRBD1 (5 bases). The germline gives CDR1 MNHEY, CDR2 SMNVEV (reference sequence). V lost 3 bases and J lost 8, with 8 bases in between. CDR3 size: 12 residues. CDR3 residues: CASSFSTDEQFF. Here the CDR3 DNA reads TGTGCCAGCAGTTTCTCGACAGATGAGCAGTTCTTC.

J is TRBJ2-1 and V is TRBV29-1; 7 bases line up with TRBD2. CDR1 and CDR2 (germline): SQVTM, ANQGSEA. The V segment lost 8 bases and the J segment 4 bases; nucleotides outside the gene matches: 17. The CDR3 sequence is 16 residues long. CDR3 sequence reads: CSRPPQSGIPYNEQFF. In DNA, the CDR3 is TGCAGCCGCCCGCCCCAAAGCGGGATACCTTACAATGAGCAGTTCTTC.

The V call is TRBV19, the J call TRBJ1-2; TRBD1 might be the D (5 bases). The germline CDR1 and CDR2 sequences are LNHDA and SQIVND (reference sequence). With 7 bases removed from V and 3 bases from J, the gap between germline ends came to 12 bases. The CDR3 has 13 residues. Here the CDR3 DNA reads TGTGCCAGTATTGAACCGGGACACTATGGCTACACCTTC. Protein product: CASIEPGHYGYTF.

The chain recombines TRBV29-1 with TRBJ2-3; TRBD1 matches at 12 bases. Germline CDR1 SQVTM, CDR2 ANQGSEA. The CDR3 is made up of 13 amino acids. V lost 7 bases and J lost 5; bases outside the gene matches: 4. The CDR3 coding sequence is TGCAGCGCCTGGGACAGGGGGCAAGATACGCAGTATTTT. This sequence encodes CSAWDRGQDTQYF.

The chain employs TRBV6-2 or TRBV6-3 and TRBJ2-7; D is uncertain. The CDR3 has 14 amino acids. The V gene lost 2 bases and the J gene lost 3 bases, with 11 bases spanning the gap. Looked up from germline, CDR1 is MNHEY and CDR2 is SVGEGT. The CDR3 is CASSYADAGYEQYF. The CDR3 DNA follows: TGTGCCAGCAGTTACGCCGACGCTGGCTACGAGCAGTACTTC.

CDR3 nucleotide sequence: TGTGCCACCAGCACACGGGGCTACGAGCAGTACTTC. Protein: CATSTRGYEQYF. The chain uses TRBV15 and TRBJ2-7; a weak D match, TRBD2 (5 bases). Germline V gives CDR1 LNHNV, CDR2 YYDKDF (reference sequence). This CDR3 is built from 12 residues. Trimming took off 4 bases at V and 3 bases at J, with 7 bases between the two ends.

The chain is built from TRBV24-1 and TRBJ2-1; D not certain. This CDR3 region has 11 residues. Trimming shortened V by 4 bases and J by 5 bases, and 2 bases separated the two germline ends. Germline assignment: CDR1 KGHDR and CDR2 SFDVKD. CDR3 sequence reads: CATSDHNEQFF. DNA of the CDR3: TGTGCCACCAGTGACCACAATGAGCAGTTCTTC.

In DNA, the CDR3 is TGTGCCAGCAACTCTCCCAGGGAGAAGAACACTGAAGCTTTCTTT. It is translated as CASNSPREKNTEAFF. This rearrangement joins TRBV2 to TRBJ1-1; tentatively, D is TRBD1 (5 bases). The CDR3 consists of 15 residues. Germline V CDR1 and CDR2: SNHLY, FYNNEI. V was pared by 7 bases and J by 1 base, with 16 bases between.